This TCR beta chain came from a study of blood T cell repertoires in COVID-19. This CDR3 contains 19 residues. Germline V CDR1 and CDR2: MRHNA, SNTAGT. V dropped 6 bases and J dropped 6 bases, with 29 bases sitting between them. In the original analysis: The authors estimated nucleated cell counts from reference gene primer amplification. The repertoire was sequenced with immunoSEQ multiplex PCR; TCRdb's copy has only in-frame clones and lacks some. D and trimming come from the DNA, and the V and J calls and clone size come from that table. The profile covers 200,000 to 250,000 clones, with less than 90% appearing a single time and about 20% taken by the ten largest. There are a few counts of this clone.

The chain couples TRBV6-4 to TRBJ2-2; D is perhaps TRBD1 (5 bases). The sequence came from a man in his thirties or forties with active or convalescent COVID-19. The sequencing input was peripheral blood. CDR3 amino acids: CASRQGVRDCILRAGELFF. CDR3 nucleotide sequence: TGTGCCAGCAGGCAAGGGGTCAGGGATTGTATCCTCAGGGCCGGGGAGCTGTTTTTT.